This entry describes one TCR beta chain. Authors' analysis steps: Nucleated cell counts were estimated from reference gene primer amplification. Clones were read by immunoSEQ multiplex PCR, and TCRdb kept only the in-frame ones, dropping some. Clone size and the V and J calls come from that table; the DNA yielded D and trimming. Altogether about 60,000 clones are present, nearly 80% being singletons, with the ten largest covering around 25%. The sample comes from a study of blood T cell repertoires in COVID-19. About the study: Spain, Italy and the United States supplied samples that represented acute and convalescent COVID-19. Sample material is recorded as cDNA or gDNA derived from T cells, B-cell-depleted T cells, or PBMCs.

The length of the CDR3 is 17 residues. CDR1 is KGHSH, CDR2 LQKENI, per germline. V was shortened by 1 base and J by 4 bases, with 19 bases between the two germline ends. This receptor was identified in a human donor in a cohort sampled during active COVID-19. Sequenced material: peripheral blood. The gene calls are TRBV18 and TRBJ2-5; D is perhaps TRBD2 (6 bases). The DNA of the CDR3 is TGTGCCAGCTCACCACGATTCAGCCAAACCGGGGGAGAGACCCAGTACTTC. Translated: CASSPRFSQTGGETQYF.